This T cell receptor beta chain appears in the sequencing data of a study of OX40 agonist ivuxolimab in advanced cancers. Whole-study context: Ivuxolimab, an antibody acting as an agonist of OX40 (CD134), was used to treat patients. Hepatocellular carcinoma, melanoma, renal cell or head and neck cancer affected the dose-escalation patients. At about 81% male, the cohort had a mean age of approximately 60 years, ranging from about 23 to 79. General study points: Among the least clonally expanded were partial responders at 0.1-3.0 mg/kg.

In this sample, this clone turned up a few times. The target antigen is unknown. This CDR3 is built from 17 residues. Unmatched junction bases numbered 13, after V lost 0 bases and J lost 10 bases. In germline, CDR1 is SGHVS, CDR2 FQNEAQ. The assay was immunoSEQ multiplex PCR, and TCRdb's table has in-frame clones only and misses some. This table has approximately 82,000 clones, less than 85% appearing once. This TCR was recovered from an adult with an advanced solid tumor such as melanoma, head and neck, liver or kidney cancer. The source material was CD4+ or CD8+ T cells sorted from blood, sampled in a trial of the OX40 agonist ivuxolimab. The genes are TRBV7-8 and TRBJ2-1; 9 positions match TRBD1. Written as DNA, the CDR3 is TGTGCCAGCAGCTTAGCGGCCACAGGGGGCTGGGCTGGGGAGCAGTTCTTC. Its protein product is CASSLAATGGWAGEQFF. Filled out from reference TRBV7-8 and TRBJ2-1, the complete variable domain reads GAGVSQSPRYKVAKRGQDVALRCDPISGHVSLFWYQQALGQGPEFLTYFQNEAQLDKSGLPSDRFFAERPEGSVSTLKIQRTQQEDSAVYLCASSLAATGGWAGEQFFGPGTRLTVL.